This entry lists 10 T cell receptor beta chains sequenced from one sample in a study of T cell responses to AZD1222 COVID-19 vaccine. Sequencing used immunoSEQ multiplex PCR; TCRdb keeps in-frame clones, though not all of them. Of some 150,000 clones listed, around 93% are singletons. Sequenced here: peripheral blood, sampled 28 days after the second AZD1222 dose. The origin of the receptors is an adult who received the AZD1222 COVID-19 vaccine.

The V and J genes are TRBV18 and TRBJ1-1; the D is unclear. V shed 1 base and J shed 1 base, with 7 bases lying between them. CDR1 and CDR2 from the germline V gene are KGHSH and LQKENI. This CDR3 comprises 14 residues. The CDR3 DNA reads as TGTGCCAGCTCACCACAATCCACGAACACTGAAGCTTTCTTT. Protein product: CASSPQSTNTEAFF.

The chain combines TRBV5-1 with TRBJ2-7; tentatively, D is TRBD2 (6 bases). The V and J ends lost 3 bases and 2 bases respectively, with 12 bases between them. In germline, CDR1 is SGHRS, CDR2 YFSETQ. CDR3 length equals 14 residues. DNA of the CDR3: TGCGCCAGCAGCTACATAGCGGATCCCTACGAGCAGTACTTC. It encodes CASSYIADPYEQYF.

This chain connects TRBV2 to TRBJ1-5; 12 positions match TRBD1. Trimming removed 5 bases from V and 6 bases from J; junction bases left unmatched: 5. The CDR3 runs to 15 residues. CDR1 and CDR2 (germline): SNHLY, FYNNEI. The CDR3 DNA reads as TGTGCCAGCAGTTCCGGGACAGGGGGCTTTCAGCCCCAGCATTTT. Amino acid sequence: CASSSGTGGFQPQHF.

The chain couples TRBV7-9 to TRBJ2-1, with D possibly TRBD2 on 6 matching bases. V shed 8 bases and J shed 8 bases, with 16 bases lying between them. Germline V gives CDR1 SEHNR, CDR2 FQNEAQ (reference sequence). The CDR3 totals 13 residues. CDR3 residues: CASSEWEVDEQFF. The DNA for the CDR3 is TGTGCCAGCTCTGAGTGGGAGGTCGATGAGCAGTTCTTC.

This clone was counted once. This chain uses TRBV10-3 with TRBJ1-1, with 7 bases fitting TRBD1. Trimming removed 3 bases from V and 7 bases from J; junction bases left unmatched: 11. The CDR3 totals 15 residues. CDR1 and CDR2 (germline): ENHRY, SYGVKD. The CDR3 reads CAISDRQGPTSEAFF. CDR3 sequence (DNA): TGTGCCATCAGTGACCGACAGGGACCTACTAGTGAAGCTTTCTTT.

The V and J genes are TRBV29-1 and TRBJ1-5; tentatively, D is TRBD1 (6 bases). The CDR3 has 12 amino acids. The ends were cut back, 6 bases at V and 4 bases at J, with 10 bases in the middle. CDR1 SQVTM and CDR2 ANQGSEA come from the germline V gene. CDR3 sequence (DNA): TGCAGCGTACGAACAGGGAATCAGCCCCAGCATTTT. Its protein product is CSVRTGNQPQHF.

The V and J genes are TRBV5-6 and TRBJ1-2; D may be TRBD1 (5 bases). V lost 4 bases, J lost 4 bases, and 14 bases lay in between. The length of the CDR3 is 14 residues. From germline, CDR1 is SGHDT and CDR2 YYEEEE. The CDR3 nucleotides are TGTGCCAGCAGCCCCACGACAGCCGCCTATGGCTACACCTTC. Residues: CASSPTTAAYGYTF.

V and J are TRBV24-1 and TRBJ2-1; D is unresolved. Looked up from germline, CDR1 is KGHDR and CDR2 is SFDVKD. There are 16 residues in the CDR3. The V gene lost 4 bases and the J gene lost 0 bases, with 12 bases spanning the gap. This chain's CDR3 is CATSEEKGFSYNEQFF. The CDR3 nucleotides are TGTGCCACCAGTGAAGAAAAAGGGTTCTCCTACAATGAGCAGTTCTTC.

Points on this clone: A junction end diverges from the germline sequence, so it may reflect a read error. This chain joins TRBV6-2 or TRBV6-3 and TRBJ2-7, with a weak D call TRBD1 (6 bases). CDR3 length equals 14 residues. Germline V lookup: CDR1 MNHEY, CDR2 SVGEGT. CDR3 DNA: TGTGCCAACAGTCACAGGGCCGGATCCTACGAGCAGTACTTC. As protein: CANSHRAGSYEQYF.

The DNA for the CDR3 is TGTGCCAGCAGCGGTCCTAGCGGGAGTTACAATGAGCAGTTCTTC. This encodes CASSGPSGSYNEQFF. The chain combines TRBV7-8 with TRBJ2-1; 10 bases map to TRBD2. With V trimmed by 5 bases and J by 4 bases, 5 bases remained unmatched. The CDR3 consists of 15 residues. CDR1 and CDR2 from the germline V gene are SGHVS and FQNEAQ.